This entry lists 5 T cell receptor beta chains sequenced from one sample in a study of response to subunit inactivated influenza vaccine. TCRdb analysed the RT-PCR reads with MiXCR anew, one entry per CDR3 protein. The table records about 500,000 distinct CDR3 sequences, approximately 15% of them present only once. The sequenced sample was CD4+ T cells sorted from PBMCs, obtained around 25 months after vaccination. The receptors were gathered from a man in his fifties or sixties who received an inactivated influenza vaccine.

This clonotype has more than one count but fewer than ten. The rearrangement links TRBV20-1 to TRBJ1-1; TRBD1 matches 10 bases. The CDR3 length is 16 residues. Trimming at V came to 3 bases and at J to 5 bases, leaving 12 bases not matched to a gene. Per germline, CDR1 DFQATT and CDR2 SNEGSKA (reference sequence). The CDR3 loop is CSASGHGTGDDTEAFF. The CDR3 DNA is TGCAGTGCTAGTGGACACGGGACAGGGGACGATACTGAAGCTTTCTTT.

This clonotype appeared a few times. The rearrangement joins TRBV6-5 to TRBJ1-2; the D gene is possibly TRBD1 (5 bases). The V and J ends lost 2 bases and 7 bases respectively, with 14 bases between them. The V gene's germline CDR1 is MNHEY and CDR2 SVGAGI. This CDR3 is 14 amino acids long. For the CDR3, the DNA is TGTGCCAGCAGTTACGGGCCGGGGCTGCGTGGCTACACCTTC. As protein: CASSYGPGLRGYTF.

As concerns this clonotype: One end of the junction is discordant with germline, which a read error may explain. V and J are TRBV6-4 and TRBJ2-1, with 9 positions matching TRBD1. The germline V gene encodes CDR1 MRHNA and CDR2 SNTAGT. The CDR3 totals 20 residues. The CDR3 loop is CASRTQEGQGSESSYNEQFF. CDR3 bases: TGTGCCAGCAGGACTCAGGAAGGACAGGGGTCTGAGAGCTCCTACAACGAGCAGTTCTTC.

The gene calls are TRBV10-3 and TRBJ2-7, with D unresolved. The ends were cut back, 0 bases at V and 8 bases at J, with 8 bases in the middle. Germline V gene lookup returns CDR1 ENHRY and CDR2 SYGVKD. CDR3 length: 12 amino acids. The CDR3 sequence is CAISESLHKQYF. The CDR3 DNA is TGTGCCATCAGTGAGTCCTTGCACAAGCAGTACTTC.

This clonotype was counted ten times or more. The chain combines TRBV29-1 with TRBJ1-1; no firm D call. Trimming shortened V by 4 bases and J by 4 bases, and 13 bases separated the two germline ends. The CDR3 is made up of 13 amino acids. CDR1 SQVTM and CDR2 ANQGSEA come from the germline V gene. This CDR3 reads CSVGVGPGTEAFF. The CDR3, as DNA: TGCAGCGTTGGCGTAGGGCCGGGCACTGAAGCTTTCTTT.